This T cell receptor beta chain was captured in a study of CD8+ T cells in alopecia areata. RNA extraction and reverse transcription yielded cDNA as sequencing template. Libraries were prepared by immunoSEQ multiplex PCR; TCRdb keeps only in-frame clonotypes and omits some of them. The profile shows 150,000 to 200,000 clones, 50% to 75% of them singletons. This clone was seen a handful of times. Treatment: oral pan-JAK inhibitor, 5-10 mg twice daily. Peripheral blood and lesional scalp punch biopsies came from alopecia areata patients. The germline V gene has CDR1 SGHNT and CDR2 YYREEE (reference sequence). The CDR3 is 14 residues long. After removal of 0 bases from V and 6 bases from J, the junction contained 3 bases not matched to a gene.

The source of this sequence is a human donor with alopecia areata. The V gene is TRBV5-4, the J gene TRBJ1-2; 9 bases match TRBD1. This sample comprised CD4+ T cells sorted from blood, obtained between weeks 55 and 65, from a patient treated with tofacitinib. The CDR3 nucleotides are TGTGCCAGCAGCTTGGGCGGGACAGGGCATGGCTACACCTTC. This translates into CASSLGGTGHGYTF. Complete variable domain (other parts from reference TRBV5-4 and TRBJ1-2): ETGVTQSPTHLIKTRGQQVTLRCSSQSGHNTVSWYQQALGQGPQFIFQYYREEENGRGNFPPRFSGLQFPNYSSELNVNALELDDSALYLCASSLGGTGHGYTFGSGTRLTVV.